This TCR beta chain was captured in a study of sequential checkpoint blockade in melanoma. Study background: DNA from around 90 pretreatment tumor samples underwent TCRβ immunosequencing.

Treatment indicated: randomized to nivolumab then ipilimumab (arm A) or the reverse (arm B). V gave up 3 bases and J gave up 0 bases; unmatched junction bases: 5. The germline CDR1 and CDR2 sequences are LNHDA and SQIVND (reference sequence). This CDR3 contains 16 residues. Findings of the study overall: Response in arm A was associated with pretreatment TIL clonality. Patients with week-13 increases in T-cell fraction and clonality benefited about 30 times more often.

The data were produced by immunoSEQ multiplex PCR, yet TCRdb's version contains in-frame clones alone and is incomplete. The sample shows approximately 5,500 clones, around 39% of them seen only once. Note on this clone: Its antigen is undetermined.

This chain links TRBV19 with TRBJ1-5, with 7 positions matching TRBD1. The sequence was obtained from a human donor with melanoma. Sequencing was performed on tumor tissue (inferred from file names), taken from a patient given nivolumab and ipilimumab in sequence. The CDR3 coding sequence is TGTGCCAGTAGTATGCTCCGGGACAGTAGCAATCAGCCCCAGCATTTT. As protein: CASSMLRDSSNQPQHF.